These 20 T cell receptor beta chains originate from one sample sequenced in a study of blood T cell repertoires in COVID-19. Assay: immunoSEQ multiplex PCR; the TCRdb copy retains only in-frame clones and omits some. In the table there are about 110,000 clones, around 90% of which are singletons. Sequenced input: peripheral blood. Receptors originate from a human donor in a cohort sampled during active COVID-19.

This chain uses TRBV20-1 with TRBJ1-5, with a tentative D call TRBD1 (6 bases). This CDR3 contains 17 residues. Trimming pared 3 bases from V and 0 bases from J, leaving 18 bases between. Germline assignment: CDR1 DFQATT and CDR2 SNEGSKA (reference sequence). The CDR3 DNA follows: TGCAGTGCTAGTCCCAAGCAGGGGAGCTATAGCAATCAGCCCCAGCATTTT. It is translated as CSASPKQGSYSNQPQHF.

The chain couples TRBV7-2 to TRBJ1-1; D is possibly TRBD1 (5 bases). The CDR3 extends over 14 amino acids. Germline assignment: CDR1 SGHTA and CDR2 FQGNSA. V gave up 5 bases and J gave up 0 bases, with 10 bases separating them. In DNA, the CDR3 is TGTGCCAGCAGCCTCAGGGTCGTGAACACTGAAGCTTTCTTT. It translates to CASSLRVVNTEAFF.

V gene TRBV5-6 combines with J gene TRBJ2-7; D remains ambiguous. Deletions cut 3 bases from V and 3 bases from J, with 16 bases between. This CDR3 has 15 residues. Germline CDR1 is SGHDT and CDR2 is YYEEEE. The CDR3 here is CASSSTIILRYEQYF. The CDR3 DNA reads TGTGCCAGCAGCTCTACTATCATCCTTCGCTACGAGCAGTACTTC. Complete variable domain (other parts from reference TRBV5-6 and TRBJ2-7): DAGVTQSPTHLIKTRGQQVTLRCSPKSGHDTVSWYQQALGQGPQFIFQYYEEEERQRGNFPDRFSGHQFPNYSSELNVNALLLGDSALYLCASSSTIILRYEQYFGPGTRLTVT.

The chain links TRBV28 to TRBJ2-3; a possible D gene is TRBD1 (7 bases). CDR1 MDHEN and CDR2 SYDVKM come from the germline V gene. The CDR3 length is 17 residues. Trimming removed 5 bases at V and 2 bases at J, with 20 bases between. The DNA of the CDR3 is TGTGCCAGCAGTCCCCCTCTGACAGGGACTCCCACAGATACGCAGTATTTT. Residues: CASSPPLTGTPTDTQYF.

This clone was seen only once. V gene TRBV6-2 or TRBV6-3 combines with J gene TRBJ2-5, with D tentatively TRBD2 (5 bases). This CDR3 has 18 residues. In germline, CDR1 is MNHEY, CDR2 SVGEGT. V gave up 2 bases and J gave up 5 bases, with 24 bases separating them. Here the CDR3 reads CASSYRGWKDYGEETQYF. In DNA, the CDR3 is TGTGCCAGCAGTTACCGGGGATGGAAGGATTATGGGGAGGAGACCCAGTACTTC.

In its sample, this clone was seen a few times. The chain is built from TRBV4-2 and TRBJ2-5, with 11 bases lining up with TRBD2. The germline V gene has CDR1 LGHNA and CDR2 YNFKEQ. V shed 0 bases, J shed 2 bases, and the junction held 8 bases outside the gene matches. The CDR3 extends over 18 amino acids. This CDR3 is CASSQDLAGGRRQETQYF. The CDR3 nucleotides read TGTGCCAGCAGCCAAGATTTAGCGGGGGGGCGTAGGCAAGAGACCCAGTACTTC.

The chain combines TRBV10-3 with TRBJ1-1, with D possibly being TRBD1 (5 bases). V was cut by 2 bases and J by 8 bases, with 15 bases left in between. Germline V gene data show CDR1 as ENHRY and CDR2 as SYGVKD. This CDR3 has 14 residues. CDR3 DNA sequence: TGTGCCATCAGTGAGCCGGGGGACTTTCAAGAAGCTTTCTTT. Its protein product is CAISEPGDFQEAFF.

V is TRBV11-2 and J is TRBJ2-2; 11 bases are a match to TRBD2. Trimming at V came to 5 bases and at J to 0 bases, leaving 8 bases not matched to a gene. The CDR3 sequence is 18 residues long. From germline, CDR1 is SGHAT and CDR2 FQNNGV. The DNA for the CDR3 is TGTGCCAGCAGCCTAAATCTAGCGGGGGGAGCGAACACCGGGGAGCTGTTTTTT. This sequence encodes CASSLNLAGGANTGELFF. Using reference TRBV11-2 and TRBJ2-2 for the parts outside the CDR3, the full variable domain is EAGVAQSPRYKIIEKRQSVAFWCNPISGHATLYWYQQILGQGPKLLIQFQNNGVVDDSQLPKDRFSAERLKGVDSTLKIQPAKLEDSAVYLCASSLNLAGGANTGELFFGEGSRLTVL.

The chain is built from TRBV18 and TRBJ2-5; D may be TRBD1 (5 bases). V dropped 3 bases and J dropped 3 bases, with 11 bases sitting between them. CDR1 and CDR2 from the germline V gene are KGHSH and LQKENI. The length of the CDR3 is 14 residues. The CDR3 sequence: CASSPGSGKETQYF. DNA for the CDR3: TGTGCCAGCTCACCGGGATCAGGGAAAGAGACCCAGTACTTC.

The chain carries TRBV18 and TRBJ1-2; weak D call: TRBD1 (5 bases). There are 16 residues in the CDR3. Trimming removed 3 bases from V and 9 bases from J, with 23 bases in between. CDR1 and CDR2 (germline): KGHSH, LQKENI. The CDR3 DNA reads TGTGCCAGCTCACCCTTTGGGGCAGGCAAGACGGCTAGCTACACCTTC. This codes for CASSPFGAGKTASYTF.

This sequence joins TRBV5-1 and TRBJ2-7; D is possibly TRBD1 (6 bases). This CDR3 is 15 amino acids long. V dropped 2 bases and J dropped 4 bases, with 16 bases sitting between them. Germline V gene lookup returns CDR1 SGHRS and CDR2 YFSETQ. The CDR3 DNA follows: TGCGCCAGCAGCTTCGACCCAGGGGTGAGTTACGAGCAGTACTTC. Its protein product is CASSFDPGVSYEQYF.

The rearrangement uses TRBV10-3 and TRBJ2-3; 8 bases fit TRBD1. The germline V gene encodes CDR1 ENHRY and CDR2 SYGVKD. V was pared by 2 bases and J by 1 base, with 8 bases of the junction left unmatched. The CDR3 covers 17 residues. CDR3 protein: CAISEAEPGQGTDTQYF. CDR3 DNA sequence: TGTGCCATCAGTGAGGCGGAACCGGGACAGGGCACAGATACGCAGTATTTT.

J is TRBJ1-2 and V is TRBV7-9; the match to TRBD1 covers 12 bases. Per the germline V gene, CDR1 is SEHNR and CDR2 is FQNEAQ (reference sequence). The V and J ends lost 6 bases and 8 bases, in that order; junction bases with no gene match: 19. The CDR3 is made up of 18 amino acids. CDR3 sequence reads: CASSLREGTGGFLDGYTF. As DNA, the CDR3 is TGTGCCAGCAGTCTTAGGGAGGGGACAGGGGGCTTTCTGGACGGCTACACCTTC.

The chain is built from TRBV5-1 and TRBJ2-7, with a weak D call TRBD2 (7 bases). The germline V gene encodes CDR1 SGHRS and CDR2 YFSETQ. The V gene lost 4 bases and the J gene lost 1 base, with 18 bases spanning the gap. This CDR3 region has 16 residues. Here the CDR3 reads CASSPGWGRESYEQYF. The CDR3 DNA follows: TGCGCCAGCAGCCCCGGTTGGGGGCGGGAGTCCTACGAGCAGTACTTC.

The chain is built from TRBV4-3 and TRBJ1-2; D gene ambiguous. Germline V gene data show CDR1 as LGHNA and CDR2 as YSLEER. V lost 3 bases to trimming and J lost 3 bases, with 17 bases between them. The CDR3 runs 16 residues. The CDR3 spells CASSHSYTGKDYGYTF. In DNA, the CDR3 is TGCGCCAGCAGCCATTCCTACACGGGGAAAGACTATGGCTACACCTTC.

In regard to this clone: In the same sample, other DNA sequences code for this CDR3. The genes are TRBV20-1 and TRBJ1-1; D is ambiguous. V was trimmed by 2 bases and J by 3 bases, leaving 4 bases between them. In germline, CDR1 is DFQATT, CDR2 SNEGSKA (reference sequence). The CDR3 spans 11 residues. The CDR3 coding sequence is TGCAGTGCTAGAAGAGACACTGAAGCTTTCTTT. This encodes CSARRDTEAFF.

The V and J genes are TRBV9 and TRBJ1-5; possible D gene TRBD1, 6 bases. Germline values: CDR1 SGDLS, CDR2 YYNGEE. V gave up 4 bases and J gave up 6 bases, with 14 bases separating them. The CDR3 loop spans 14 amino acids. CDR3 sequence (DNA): TGTGCCAGCAGCCCAAGGGGGGGGAGTCAGCCCCAGCATTTT. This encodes CASSPRGGSQPQHF.

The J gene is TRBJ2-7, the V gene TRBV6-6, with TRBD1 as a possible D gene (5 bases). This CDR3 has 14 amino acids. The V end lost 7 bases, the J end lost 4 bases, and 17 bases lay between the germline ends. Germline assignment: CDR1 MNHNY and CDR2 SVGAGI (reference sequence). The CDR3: CASTRGREGYEQYF. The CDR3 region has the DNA TGTGCCAGCACCAGAGGCAGGGAAGGATACGAGCAGTACTTC.

The CDR3 loop reads CASSLRGQGANYGYTF. The CDR3 region has the DNA TGTGCCAGCAGTTTAAGGGGACAGGGGGCGAACTATGGCTACACCTTC. V and J are TRBV27 and TRBJ1-2, with 12 bases fitting TRBD1. The CDR3 sequence is 16 residues long. Germline V lookup: CDR1 MNHEY, CDR2 SMNVEV (reference sequence). The V and J ends lost 2 bases and 2 bases, in that order; junction bases with no gene match: 3.

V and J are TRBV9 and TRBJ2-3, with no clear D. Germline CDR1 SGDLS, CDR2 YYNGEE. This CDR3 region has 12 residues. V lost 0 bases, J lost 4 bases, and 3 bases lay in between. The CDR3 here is CASSVVADTQYF. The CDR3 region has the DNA TGTGCCAGCAGCGTAGTCGCAGATACGCAGTATTTT.